This is a list of T cell receptor beta chains from one sample in a study of T cells in Graves' hyperthyroidism and ophthalmopathy. TCRdb recomputed calls from the multiplex PCR reads with MiXCR, one row per CDR3 protein. This sample has hundreds of thousands of distinct CDR3 sequences, with around 15% found just once. Sequencing was performed on blood. The receptors here all came from a woman aged 18-30 years with Graves' hyperthyroidism. Both conserved end residues are part of each CDR3. Fields, in order: J gene, D gene, V gene, CDR3 length, clone size, CDR3 DNA, CDR3 protein. The D gene is left open where the match is weak. Clone size is shown for a subset of rows, as once, few, many or a class of expanded clone.

j_call: TRBJ2-2; d_call: NA; v_call: TRBV6-1; cdr3_length: 15; clone_size: few; cdr3_nt: TGTGCCAGCAGGATCTGGACTGGGGACACCGGGGAGCTGTTTTTT; cdr3_aa: CASRIWTGDTGELFF
j_call: TRBJ1-1; d_call: NA; v_call: TRBV29-1; cdr3_length: 15; clone_size: NA; cdr3_nt: TGCAGCGTTGAATACAGGCCAGCTATGAACACTGAAGCTTTCTTT; cdr3_aa: CSVEYRPAMNTEAFF
j_call: TRBJ1-2; d_call: TRBD1; v_call: TRBV7-2; cdr3_length: 15; clone_size: few; cdr3_nt: TGTGCCAGCAGCCCCCCCGGGACAGTATCGTATGGCTACACCTTC; cdr3_aa: CASSPPGTVSYGYTF
j_call: TRBJ1-6; d_call: TRBD1; v_call: TRBV4-2; cdr3_length: 15; clone_size: NA; cdr3_nt: TGTGCCAGCAGCCAAGAAAGGAGGGGGCATTCACCCCTCCACTTT; cdr3_aa: CASSQERRGHSPLHF
j_call: TRBJ2-1; d_call: TRBD2; v_call: TRBV6-2/TRBV6-3; cdr3_length: 17; clone_size: NA; cdr3_nt: TGTGCCAGCAGTTACTCGGGGGTAGCGGGACCGTACAATGAGCAGTTCTTC; cdr3_aa: CASSYSGVAGPYNEQFF
j_call: TRBJ2-1; d_call: NA; v_call: TRBV12-3/TRBV12-4; cdr3_length: 14; clone_size: NA; cdr3_nt: TGTGCCAGCAGAGACTCCGGGCAGGGGTTGGAGCAGTTCTTC; cdr3_aa: CASRDSGQGLEQFF
j_call: TRBJ2-2; d_call: TRBD2; v_call: TRBV13; cdr3_length: 17; clone_size: few; cdr3_nt: TGTGCCAGCAGCTTACAAATACTAGCGGACAACACCGGGGAGCTGTTTTTT; cdr3_aa: CASSLQILADNTGELFF
j_call: TRBJ2-3; d_call: TRBD2; v_call: TRBV2; cdr3_length: 15; clone_size: NA; cdr3_nt: TGTGCCAGCAGTGAATACGGGACTAGTGCAGATACGCAGTATTTT; cdr3_aa: CASSEYGTSADTQYF
j_call: TRBJ2-7; d_call: NA; v_call: TRBV28; cdr3_length: 13; clone_size: few; cdr3_nt: TGTGCCAGCAGTTTACCTACTACCTACGAGCAGTACTTC; cdr3_aa: CASSLPTTYEQYF
j_call: TRBJ2-2; d_call: NA; v_call: TRBV7-4; cdr3_length: 13; clone_size: NA; cdr3_nt: TGTGCCAGCAGCTTCTACAGGGCCGGGGAGCTGTTTTTT; cdr3_aa: CASSFYRAGELFF
j_call: TRBJ2-2; d_call: TRBD2; v_call: TRBV20-1; cdr3_length: 20; clone_size: few; cdr3_nt: TGCAGTGCTAGAGCCCCATCCCTAGCGGGATTCCCTCGGGGCACCGGGGAGCTGTTTTTT; cdr3_aa: CSARAPSLAGFPRGTGELFF
j_call: TRBJ2-2; d_call: TRBD2; v_call: TRBV4-2; cdr3_length: 17; clone_size: NA; cdr3_nt: TGTGCCAGCAGCCTCTGGGGTGCGGGAGGGGGGACCGGGGAGCTGTTTTTT; cdr3_aa: CASSLWGAGGGTGELFF
j_call: TRBJ1-5; d_call: NA; v_call: TRBV12-3/TRBV12-4; cdr3_length: 13; clone_size: many; cdr3_nt: TGTGCCAGCAGTCCGATGACAGGACAGCCCCAGCATTTT; cdr3_aa: CASSPMTGQPQHF
j_call: TRBJ2-1; d_call: NA; v_call: TRBV28; cdr3_length: 12; clone_size: many; cdr3_nt: TGTGCCAGCAGTTCGGACTCAAATGAGCAGTTCTTC; cdr3_aa: CASSSDSNEQFF
j_call: TRBJ2-1; d_call: TRBD2; v_call: TRBV2; cdr3_length: 14; clone_size: many; cdr3_nt: TGTGCCGGCCGGCCCGGGACTAGCGGGGGAAGGCAGTTCTTC; cdr3_aa: CAGRPGTSGGRQFF
j_call: TRBJ1-1; d_call: NA; v_call: TRBV27; cdr3_length: 13; clone_size: many; cdr3_nt: TGTGCCAGCAGTTTCGAGGGACGGACTGAAGCTTTCTTT; cdr3_aa: CASSFEGRTEAFF